The sequence of this T cell receptor beta chain was determined in a study of blood T cells in healthy people across ages. Study conclusions and caveats: Donors of long life had a larger count of naive CD4+ cells and greater diversity than aged donors.

Together with a sample-barcoded 5' primer, a J-beta primer mix was included in a second PCR lasting roughly 6 to 12 cycles. In TCRdb, the 5' RACE reads were re-called with MiXCR into one record per CDR3 protein. The sample has about 970,000 distinct CDR3 sequences; roughly half are singletons. Isolated PBMCs totaled at least 6 million in each sample. Concerning this clonotype: The antigen remains undetermined.

The CDR3 has 11 residues. Germline V gene sequence: CDR1 DFQATT, CDR2 SNEGSKA (reference sequence). V was trimmed by 6 bases and J by 5 bases, leaving 10 bases between them. The chain uses TRBV20-1 and TRBJ2-5; D gene uncertain. Sample: blood. The receptor was isolated from a woman aged 60-75 years in good health. The CDR3 DNA reads as TGCAGTGCCCTAGTTCGGGAGACCCAGTACTTC. Encoded protein: CSALVRETQYF.